This T cell receptor (beta chain) was sequenced for a study of shared clonotypes between healthy human individuals. In the study overall: Sampling drew on donors who were a couple of women and three men aged 18 to 49. There were three CD4 naive, three CD4 memory, two CD8 naive and one CD8 memory plates per donor. Regarding the study as a whole: The sampled material consisted only of blood, and tissue repertoires are likely to differ. Naive subsets, compared against memory subsets, generally had larger estimated richness values.

Using immunoSEQ multiplex PCR, the repertoire was profiled, and TCRdb retains in-frame clones only, with some absent. The sample has 750,000 to 1,000,000 clones, more than 85% seen once. CD8 cells regarded as naive lacked CD45RO, were positively chosen for CCR7, and omitted terminally differentiated effector memory CD45RA+ cells. To note about this clone: Its target is not known.

This receptor was taken from a man aged 30 to 45 in good health. Sequencing used naive CD8+ T cells sorted from blood.

CDR3: CASSFTTGGAVYGYTF. The CDR3 DNA is TGTGCCAGCAGTTTCACGACAGGGGGCGCGGTGTATGGCTACACCTTC. The chain combines TRBV6-5 with TRBJ1-2, with 10 bases aligning to TRBD1. Losses at the gene ends were 4 bases for V and 5 bases for J; bases not matched to a gene: 10. The CDR3 has 16 amino acids. Germline CDR1 reads MNHEY; CDR2 reads SVGAGI.